The 16 T cell receptor beta chains given below trace back to one sample, sequenced in a study of monozygotic twins with inflammatory bowel disease. Each CDR3 protein gets one entry in TCRdb, which reprocessed the 5' RACE reads and gives no DNA. Here the sample table reports around 410,000 distinct CDR3 sequences. Sequencing used blood. Receptors were obtained from a human donor with ulcerative colitis or Crohn's disease, or a healthy co-twin of an affected twin (not recorded which).

This chain uses TRBV4-1 with TRBJ2-7; TCRdb reports TRBD1, a call that lacks DNA to check it against. The CDR3 runs to 15 residues. Germline lookup yields CDR1 MGHRA and CDR2 YSYEKL. The CDR3 loop is CASSQAGTGPYEQYF.

This chain connects TRBV3-1 to TRBJ2-4; TCRdb's D gene call, TRBD1, goes unchecked for lack of DNA. Germline V gives CDR1 LGHDT, CDR2 YNNKEL (reference sequence). The CDR3 is made up of 15 amino acids. CDR3 region: CASSQPGAAKNIQYF.

V is TRBV7-3 and J is TRBJ2-3; without DNA, the TCRdb call of TRBD1 cannot be checked. Germline V gene data show CDR1 as SGHTA and CDR2 as FQGTGA. CDR3 length equals 13 residues. CDR3 in amino acids: CASSLTGGDTQYF.

This CDR3 is CAWSGRKGYTF. J is TRBJ1-2 and V is TRBV30. From germline, CDR1 is GTSNPN and CDR2 SVGIG (reference sequence). The CDR3 length is 11 residues.

The gene calls are TRBV7-9 and TRBJ2-5. The germline V gene encodes CDR1 SEHNR and CDR2 FQNEAQ (reference sequence). The CDR3 has 13 residues. CDR3 loop: CASSFEAQETQYF.

This rearrangement joins TRBV6-1 to TRBJ1-2. The CDR3 is 12 amino acids. Germline CDR1 MNHNS, CDR2 SASEGT. The chain's CDR3 is CASSDFFYGYTF.

The chain joins TRBV3-1 to TRBJ2-3; TCRdb calls TRBD2, which cannot be checked without DNA. From germline, CDR1 is LGHDT and CDR2 YNNKEL (reference sequence). CDR3 length: 17 amino acids. CDR3: CASSPEVGGGAGDTQYF.

V gene TRBV10-3 combines with J gene TRBJ2-7. The germline V gene encodes CDR1 ENHRY and CDR2 SYGVKD. This CDR3 is 12 amino acids long. The chain's CDR3 is CATGSSRNEQYF.

This sequence joins TRBV4-1 and TRBJ1-2. Germline V gene sequence: CDR1 MGHRA, CDR2 YSYEKL. This CDR3 is 14 amino acids long. CDR3: CASSTPGGLWGYTF.

The rearrangement links TRBV12-3 or TRBV12-4 to TRBJ2-1; with no DNA, the TCRdb D assignment of TRBD2 cannot be verified. CDR3 length: 15 residues. The chain's CDR3 is CASSFGGGALNEQFF.

The V gene is TRBV3-1, the J gene TRBJ1-2. The germline V gene encodes CDR1 LGHDT and CDR2 YNNKEL (reference sequence). The CDR3 contains 13 residues. CDR3 protein: CASSQERRSGYTF.

This chain connects TRBV7-6 to TRBJ2-6. In germline, CDR1 is SGHVS, CDR2 FNYEAQ. This CDR3 has 15 residues. Here the CDR3 reads CASSLFYPGANVLTF. The variable domain in full, with the rest retrieved from reference TRBV7-6 and TRBJ2-6, is GAGVSQSPRYKVTKRGQDVALRCDPISGHVSLYWYRQALGQGPEFLTYFNYEAQQDKSGLPNDRFSAERPEGSISTLTIQRTEQRDSAMYRCASSLFYPGANVLTFGAGSRLTVL.

The gene calls are TRBV12-3 or TRBV12-4 and TRBJ1-1. This CDR3 contains 14 residues. CDR3 residues: CASSSPGGRGFQIF.

This chain connects TRBV7-2 to TRBJ2-1; TCRdb returns TRBD1, unconfirmable since there is no DNA. From germline, CDR1 is SGHTA and CDR2 FQGNSA. The CDR3 is 14 amino acids. CDR3 residues: CASSPTGPNNEQFF. Variable domain in full (rest from reference TRBV7-2 and TRBJ2-1): GAGVSQSPSNKVTEKGKDVELRCDPISGHTALYWYRQSLGQGLEFLIYFQGNSAPDKSGLPSDRFSAERTGGSVSTLTIQRTQQEDSAVYLCASSPTGPNNEQFFGPGTRLTVL.

This chain links TRBV11-2 with TRBJ1-3; lacking DNA, the TRBD1 call made by TCRdb goes unchecked. The CDR3 runs to 15 residues. Germline V gene data show CDR1 as SGHAT and CDR2 as FQNNGV. The CDR3: CALNTGVGSGNTIYF. Full variable domain (missing parts from reference TRBV11-2 and TRBJ1-3): EAGVAQSPRYKIIEKRQSVAFWCNPISGHATLYWYQQILGQGPKLLIQFQNNGVVDDSQLPKDRFSAERLKGVDSTLKIQPAKLEDSAVYLCALNTGVGSGNTIYFGEGSWLTVV.

CDR3: CASRKTGGQSYEQYF. This sequence joins TRBV12-3 or TRBV12-4 and TRBJ2-7; TCRdb's D call of TRBD1 is untestable without DNA. The CDR3 runs to 15 residues.